This TCR beta chain originates from a study of CD8+ T cells in alopecia areata. The junction had 5 bases not matched to a gene; V was cut back by 5 bases and J by 0 bases. The CDR3 has 15 residues. From germline, CDR1 is LNHDA and CDR2 SQIVND (reference sequence). Study-level results: Patients displayed less clarity in TCR sharing than mice, a finding possibly related to HLA.

About this clone: The antigen remains undetermined.

RNA extraction and reverse transcription yielded cDNA as sequencing template. Sequenced by immunoSEQ multiplex PCR; TCRdb stores in-frame clones only, minus some. The sample holds roughly 32,000 clones, approximately 60% seen once. This clonotype originated in a human donor with alopecia areata. The chain carries TRBV19 and TRBJ1-2, with 8 bases aligning to TRBD1. The sequencing input was NKG2D-high CD8+ T cells sorted from blood. The CDR3 region is CASSGQGGANYGYTF. CDR3 DNA sequence: TGTGCCAGTAGTGGACAGGGAGGAGCTAACTATGGCTACACCTTC.